This TCR beta chain was identified in a study of cytomegalovirus exposure and HLA in healthy donors. Across the whole study: Among the 350 to 500 donors who were genotyped, roughly 86% fell in the genetic ancestry cluster that is associated with self-reported Caucasian donors.

Study-wide results and limits: Looking again later, the authors saw that most CMV-associated TCR beta chains seemed HLA-restricted.

With 60 Vbeta and 13 Jbeta primers, the PCR was carried out. TCRdb's table, derived via immunoSEQ multiplex PCR, lists solely in-frame clones and lacks some. The table records 150,000 or so clones, around three quarters of them present only once. As concerns this clone: Its target is not known.

The sample consisted of PBMCs. The receptor comes from a man between 35 and 55 years old in good health and CMV-seropositive.

The CDR3 sequence is CASSVGGDLSYNEQFF. The CDR3, as DNA: TGTGCCAGCAGCGTAGGGGGGGACTTGTCCTACAATGAGCAGTTCTTC. The V call is TRBV9, the J call TRBJ2-1; TRBD2 might be the D (6 bases). The CDR3 covers 16 residues. CDR1 is SGDLS, CDR2 YYNGEE, per germline. V was clipped by 0 bases and J by 1 base, with 11 bases between them.